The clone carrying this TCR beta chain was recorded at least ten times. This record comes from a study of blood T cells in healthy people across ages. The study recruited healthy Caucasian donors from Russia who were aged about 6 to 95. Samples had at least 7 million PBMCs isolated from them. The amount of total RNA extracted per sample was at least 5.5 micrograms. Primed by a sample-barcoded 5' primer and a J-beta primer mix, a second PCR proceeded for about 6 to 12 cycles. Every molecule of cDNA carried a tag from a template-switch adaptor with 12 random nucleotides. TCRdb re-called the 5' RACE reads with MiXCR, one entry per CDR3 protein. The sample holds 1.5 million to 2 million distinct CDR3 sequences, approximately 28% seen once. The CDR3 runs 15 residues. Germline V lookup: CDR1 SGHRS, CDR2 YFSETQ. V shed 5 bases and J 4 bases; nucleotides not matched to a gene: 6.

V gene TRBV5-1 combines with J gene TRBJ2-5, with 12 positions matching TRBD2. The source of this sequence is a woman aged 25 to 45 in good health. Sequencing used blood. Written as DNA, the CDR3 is TGCGCCAGCAGGCAACTAGCGGGAGGATCAGAGACCCAGTACTTC. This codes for CASRQLAGGSETQYF.